The 24 T cell receptor beta chains listed next were all sequenced from one sample in a study of T cell responses to AZD1222 COVID-19 vaccine. The assay was immunoSEQ multiplex PCR, and TCRdb's table has in-frame clones only and misses some. The sample contains about 56,000 clones, about 80% of which appear only once. The specimen comprised peripheral blood, sampled 28 days after the second AZD1222 dose. Receptors originate from an adult who received the AZD1222 COVID-19 vaccine.

V usage is TRBV6-5 and J usage is TRBJ2-7, with TRBD2 identical over 7 bases. Germline loops: CDR1 MNHEY, CDR2 SVGAGI. Trimming at V came to 6 bases and at J to 6 bases, leaving 11 bases not matched to a gene. This CDR3 comprises 14 residues. The DNA for the CDR3 is TGTGCCAGCAGGCGTACTAGCGATAGCGGCGAGCAGTACTTC. Protein: CASRRTSDSGEQYF.

This rearrangement joins TRBV12-3 or TRBV12-4 to TRBJ1-2, with 10 bases that match TRBD1. Losses at the gene ends were 7 bases for V and 7 bases for J; bases not matched to a gene: 6. The CDR3 totals 13 residues. CDR3 sequence reads: CASTTTGGGGYTF. CDR3 in DNA: TGTGCCAGCACCACGACAGGGGGCGGTGGCTACACCTTC.

This chain uses TRBV20-1 with TRBJ1-4; D not certain. The germline gives CDR1 DFQATT, CDR2 SNEGSKA (reference sequence). V shed 3 bases and J shed 6 bases, with 17 bases lying between them. This CDR3 comprises 15 residues. The DNA of the CDR3 is TGCAGTGCTAGTAGCGGTCGGGGAAACTATGAAAAACTGTTTTTT. Translation gives CSASSGRGNYEKLFF.

The chain combines TRBV7-2 with TRBJ2-2; the D gene is possibly TRBD2 (7 bases). V was pared by 5 bases and J by 5 bases, with 15 bases between. Germline assignment: CDR1 SGHTA and CDR2 FQGNSA. The CDR3 loop spans 15 amino acids. CDR3 nucleotide sequence: TGTGCCAGCAGCCAGGGGAGGGATTGGACCGGGGAGCTGTTTTTT. Encoded protein: CASSQGRDWTGELFF. Full variable domain (missing parts from reference TRBV7-2 and TRBJ2-2): GAGVSQSPSNKVTEKGKDVELRCDPISGHTALYWYRQSLGQGLEFLIYFQGNSAPDKSGLPSDRFSAERTGGSVSTLTIQRTQQEDSAVYLCASSQGRDWTGELFFGEGSRLTVL.

CDR3 coding DNA: TGTGCAAGACTAGGGGGCTATGGCTACACCTTC. It encodes CARLGGYGYTF. The V call is TRBV12-2, the J call TRBJ1-2; the table assigns TRBD1, which was not confirmed against the DNA. TRBV12-2 has pseudogene status. CDR3 size: 11 residues.

This clone has just a few counts. J is TRBJ1-5 and V is TRBV7-2; 10 bases line up with TRBD1. The germline V gene encodes CDR1 SGHTA and CDR2 FQGNSA. The ends lost 1 base at V and 5 bases at J; junction bases unmatched: 2. The CDR3 has 15 residues. DNA of the CDR3: TGTGCCAGCAGCTTAGGACAGGGGGCGGATCAGCCCCAGCATTTT. Translating it yields CASSLGQGADQPQHF.

The chain has TRBV6-1 and TRBJ2-1; D call uncertain. The V gene's germline CDR1 is MNHNS and CDR2 SASEGT. The CDR3 is made up of 13 amino acids. Trimming shortened V by 3 bases and J by 4 bases, and 7 bases separated the two germline ends. CDR3 protein: CASSDGPYNEQFF. In DNA form, the CDR3 reads TGTGCCAGCAGTGATGGACCGTACAATGAGCAGTTCTTC.

V and J are TRBV5-1 and TRBJ2-2, with D perhaps TRBD2 (5 bases). The CDR3 runs to 15 residues. Trimming left V 1 base short and J 5 bases short, with 12 bases between. The germline gives CDR1 SGHRS, CDR2 YFSETQ. CDR3 in amino acids: CASSLSERETGELFF. CDR3 in DNA: TGCGCCAGCAGCTTGTCGGAGAGGGAAACCGGGGAGCTGTTTTTT.

The genes are TRBV6-4 and TRBJ2-3; 11 bases fit TRBD2. Germline CDR1 MRHNA, CDR2 SNTAGT. V trimming: 6 bases; J trimming: 6 bases; junction bases outside the gene matches: 8. The CDR3 is 15 residues long. The CDR3 loop reads CASSATSGGADTQYF. The CDR3 DNA sequence: TGTGCCAGCAGCGCTACTAGCGGGGGAGCCGATACGCAGTATTTT.

This rearrangement joins TRBV5-1 to TRBJ2-3, with 8 nucleotides matching TRBD1. CDR1 and CDR2 from the germline V gene are SGHRS and YFSETQ. Trimming cost V 0 bases and J 5 bases; bases outside gene matches: 5. The CDR3 is made up of 15 amino acids. The DNA for the CDR3 is TGCGCCAGCAGCTTGGCGGCAGGGGGCGGAGATACGCAGTATTTT. Its protein is CASSLAAGGGDTQYF.

The chain has TRBV27 and TRBJ2-1, with 9 nucleotides matching TRBD2. The germline V gene has CDR1 MNHEY and CDR2 SMNVEV (reference sequence). V lost 3 bases to trimming and J lost 6 bases; unmatched junction nucleotides: 3. This CDR3 has 14 amino acids. The CDR3 region is CASSFSGRSNEQFF. DNA of the CDR3: TGTGCCAGCAGTTTTAGCGGGAGATCCAATGAGCAGTTCTTC.

The genes are TRBV18 and TRBJ2-5; perhaps TRBD2 as D (5 bases). The CDR3 length is 14 residues. The germline V and J ends were trimmed by 6 bases and 5 bases, with 16 bases remaining between them. The germline CDR1 and CDR2 sequences are KGHSH and LQKENI. CDR3 DNA sequence: TGTGCCAGCTCGGGCACGGGAACACCGGAGACCCAGTACTTC. Its protein product is CASSGTGTPETQYF. Full variable domain (missing parts from reference TRBV18 and TRBJ2-5): NAGVMQNPRHLVRRRGQEARLRCSPMKGHSHVYWYRQLPEEGLKFMVYLQKENIIDESGMPKERFSAEFPKEGPSILRIQQVVRGDSAAYFCASSGTGTPETQYFGPGTRLLVL.

This clone was seen more than once but under ten times. The chain couples TRBV3-1 (or the pseudogene TRBV3-2) to TRBJ2-1; 9 bases agree with TRBD2. The CDR3 has 15 amino acids. Germline V CDR1 and CDR2: LGHDT, YNNKEL (reference sequence). Germline trimming cut 1 base from V and 4 bases from J; bases unmatched to any gene: 2. The DNA of the CDR3 is TGTGCCAGCAGCCAAGGGACTAGCGTTTACAATGAGCAGTTCTTC. It encodes CASSQGTSVYNEQFF.

The gene calls are TRBV19 and TRBJ2-7; possibly TRBD1 or TRBD2 for D (5 bases each). The CDR3 sequence is 14 residues long. Germline CDR1 LNHDA, CDR2 SQIVND (reference sequence). V was pared by 9 bases and J by 7 bases, with 22 bases between. The CDR3 here is CASSPRGTPGEQYF. The CDR3 region has the DNA TGTGCCAGCTCTCCCCGGGGCACCCCAGGGGAGCAGTACTTC.

This chain uses TRBV12-2 with TRBJ1-1; no check of the table's D call, TRBD1, against the DNA was made. TRBV12-2 is a listed pseudogene. The CDR3 is made up of 15 amino acids. As DNA, the CDR3 is TGTGCAAGTCGATGCCGGGACAGGGGTTGCACTGAAGCTTTCTTT. Protein: CASRCRDRGCTEAFF.

This clone turned up a few times. V and J are TRBV29-1 and TRBJ2-1; 9 nucleotides match TRBD2. Germline CDR1 SQVTM, CDR2 ANQGSEA. Losses at the gene ends were 5 bases for V and 7 bases for J; bases not matched to a gene: 15. This CDR3 is built from 16 residues. Here the CDR3 DNA reads TGCAGCGTTTCCTCGGGTTTAGCGGGAGTTGGTAATGAGCAGTTCTTC. The encoded protein is CSVSSGLAGVGNEQFF.

The sample holds a few counts of this clone. J is TRBJ2-5 and V is TRBV10-3; D is uncertain. Trimming took 4 bases from V and 3 from J, leaving 9 bases between them. Looked up from germline, CDR1 is ENHRY and CDR2 is SYGVKD. This CDR3 contains 13 residues. CDR3 DNA: TGTGCCATCAGTGGATCAATGGAAGAGACCCAGTACTTC. Protein product: CAISGSMEETQYF.

The V and J genes are TRBV30 and TRBJ2-5; a possible D gene is TRBD2 (6 bases). V lost 2 bases and J 7 bases, leaving 20 bases between the germline ends. The CDR3 extends over 15 amino acids. CDR1 and CDR2 from the germline V gene are GTSNPN and SVGIG (reference sequence). The CDR3 region has the DNA TGTGCCTGGAGTACCGCCACGGGAAGGGGAGGGACCCAGTACTTC. It is translated as CAWSTATGRGGTQYF.

CDR3 sequence reads: CASSSNRARGDYGYTF. The CDR3 DNA reads as TGTGCCAGCAGTTCTAACCGCGCACGGGGGGACTATGGCTACACCTTC. The chain uses TRBV28 and TRBJ1-2; D is perhaps TRBD1 (5 bases). The V gene's germline CDR1 is MDHEN and CDR2 SYDVKM. CDR3 size: 16 residues. V lost 4 bases, J lost 3 bases, and 18 bases lay in between.

The chain links TRBV28 to TRBJ2-1, with a possible D match to TRBD2 (5 bases). V lost 4 bases to trimming and J lost 9 bases, with 19 bases between them. Per germline, CDR1 MDHEN and CDR2 SYDVKM. There are 15 residues in the CDR3. This CDR3 reads CASSSGRGTTAEQFF. The CDR3 DNA is TGTGCCAGCAGTTCCGGACGGGGAACCACCGCTGAGCAGTTCTTC.

The chain employs TRBV10-3 and TRBJ2-3; 9 nucleotides match TRBD2. This CDR3 is 15 amino acids long. J lost 0 bases, V lost 10 bases, and 8 bases had no gene match. Germline CDR1 ENHRY, CDR2 SYGVKD. This CDR3 reads CATPGGGASTDTQYF. The CDR3 region has the DNA TGTGCCACCCCTGGCGGGGGGGCTAGCACAGATACGCAGTATTTT.

CDR3 amino acids: CASSPPGQVGGGYTF. The CDR3 DNA follows: TGTGCCAGCTCACCACCAGGACAGGTGGGGGGTGGCTACACCTTC. The chain employs TRBV18 and TRBJ1-2, with 7 nucleotides matching TRBD1. Germline V CDR1 and CDR2: KGHSH, LQKENI. CDR3 length: 15 residues. V lost 0 bases, J lost 7 bases, and 8 bases stayed unmatched.

The V call is TRBV28, the J call TRBJ1-6, with D perhaps matching TRBD1 (6 bases). V lost 2 bases and J lost 9, with 14 bases in between. CDR3 length: 15 residues. Germline loops: CDR1 MDHEN, CDR2 SYDVKM. CDR3 coding DNA: TGTGCCAGCAGTTTAGGGCAGGGGAATGGTTCACCCCTCCACTTT. Amino acid sequence: CASSLGQGNGSPLHF.

This rearrangement joins TRBV5-4 to TRBJ1-2; 7 bases line up with TRBD1. V gave up 4 bases and J gave up 4 bases; unmatched junction bases: 4. Germline CDR1 and CDR2: SGHNT and YYREEE (reference sequence). CDR3 length: 13 residues. The CDR3 sequence: CASSLGTVYGYTF. The CDR3 bases are TGTGCCAGCAGCCTGGGGACAGTCTATGGCTACACCTTC. Full variable domain (missing parts from reference TRBV5-4 and TRBJ1-2): ETGVTQSPTHLIKTRGQQVTLRCSSQSGHNTVSWYQQALGQGPQFIFQYYREEENGRGNFPPRFSGLQFPNYSSELNVNALELDDSALYLCASSLGTVYGYTFGSGTRLTVV.